These 19 T cell receptor beta chains originate from one sample sequenced in a study of blood T cell repertoires in COVID-19 (dated by TCRdb to 2019 to 2021). Receptor amplification or capture employed the immunoSEQ multiplex PCR assay. The clones in this table, taken by TCRdb from immuneACCESS, are in-frame only. Not every clone is retained; where verified, under half of the shortfall comes from an unresolved V gene, and the cause of the rest is unknown. Within this sample are more than 150,000 clones, with 90% of them counted one time only. The leading ten clones occupy around 0.63% of the sample. The sample consisted of peripheral blood. The receptors derive from a man aged 50-59 years with acute or convalescent COVID-19.

The chain is built from TRBV28 and TRBJ1-4, with TRBD1 matching 7 bases. Germline loops: CDR1 MDHEN, CDR2 SYDVKM. The V segment lost 6 bases and the J segment 0 bases; nucleotides outside the gene matches: 1. CDR3 length: 14 residues. The CDR3 sequence is CASRDRTTNEKLFF. CDR3 sequence (DNA): TGTGCCAGCAGGGACAGGACAACTAATGAAAAACTGTTTTTT.

The chain joins TRBV5-1 to TRBJ2-1; D remains ambiguous. This CDR3 region has 14 residues. From germline, CDR1 is SGHRS and CDR2 YFSETQ. Trimming left V 1 base short and J 8 bases short, with 13 bases between. DNA of the CDR3: TGCGCCAGCAGCTTGAGTCCCCCGGTCGATGAGCAGTTCTTC. It translates to CASSLSPPVDEQFF.

The V call is TRBV28, the J call TRBJ2-7; D might be TRBD2 (5 bases). Trimming left V 7 bases short and J 1 base short, with 14 bases between. CDR3 length: 14 amino acids. Germline CDR1 is MDHEN and CDR2 is SYDVKM. The CDR3 sequence is CASKRGENSYEQYV. The CDR3 DNA sequence: TGTGCCAGCAAACGGGGAGAGAATTCCTACGAGCAGTACGTC.

The CDR3 here is CASSNGQDYGYTF. CDR3 DNA sequence: TGTGCCAGCAGTAACGGACAGGACTATGGCTACACCTTC. This chain joins TRBV6-5 and TRBJ1-2; 7 bases line up with TRBD1. Trimming cost V 5 bases and J 3 bases; bases outside gene matches: 3. The CDR3 runs 13 residues. CDR1 and CDR2 (germline): MNHEY, SVGAGI.

The chain couples TRBV9 to TRBJ2-3, with 7 bases that match TRBD2. With V trimmed by 2 bases and J by 2 bases, 8 bases remained unmatched. The CDR3 is 16 amino acids. CDR1 is SGDLS and CDR2 is YYNGEE in the germline V gene. The CDR3 is CASSVPPGTNTDTQYF. In nucleotides, the CDR3 is TGTGCCAGCAGCGTTCCTCCCGGGACTAACACAGATACGCAGTATTTT.

V gene TRBV24-1 combines with J gene TRBJ1-2; 12 nucleotides align to TRBD1. The CDR3 is 15 amino acids. The J segment lost 5 bases and the V segment lost 4 bases, leaving 4 bases of the junction unmatched. Germline assignment: CDR1 KGHDR and CDR2 SFDVKD. CDR3 DNA: TGTGCCACCAGTGACAGGGGACAGGGGGCATATGGCTACACCTTC. Translating it yields CATSDRGQGAYGYTF.

This clone was recorded once. The sample carries other DNA sequences with the same CDR3. The chain uses TRBV27 and TRBJ2-7; perhaps TRBD2 as D (6 bases). V was trimmed by 0 bases and J by 3 bases, leaving 6 bases between them. Germline loops: CDR1 MNHEY, CDR2 SMNVEV (reference sequence). The CDR3 has 13 residues. The CDR3 DNA reads TGTGCCAGCAGTTTATCGGGAGGCTACGAGCAGTACTTC. This translates into CASSLSGGYEQYF.

The chain recombines TRBV27 with TRBJ2-1, with TRBD1 as a possible D gene (5 bases). V lost 4 bases and J lost 0, with 13 bases in between. The CDR3 contains 16 residues. CDR1 MNHEY and CDR2 SMNVEV come from the germline V gene (reference sequence). DNA for the CDR3: TGTGCCAGCAGTTATCAGGGCCTGAGCTCCTACAATGAGCAGTTCTTC. This sequence encodes CASSYQGLSSYNEQFF.

The J gene is TRBJ1-2, the V gene TRBV18, with TRBD1 identical over 9 bases. Trimming removed 2 bases from V and 7 bases from J; junction bases left unmatched: 5. The CDR3 sequence is 14 residues long. CDR1 and CDR2 (germline): KGHSH, LQKENI. In nucleotides, the CDR3 is TGTGCCAGCTCACCAGGGACAGGGAAGGGTGGCTACACCTTC. This codes for CASSPGTGKGGYTF. Filled out from reference TRBV18 and TRBJ1-2, the complete variable domain reads NAGVMQNPRHLVRRRGQEARLRCSPMKGHSHVYWYRQLPEEGLKFMVYLQKENIIDESGMPKERFSAEFPKEGPSILRIQQVVRGDSAAYFCASSPGTGKGGYTFGSGTRLTVV.

This rearrangement joins TRBV10-2 to TRBJ2-1; D not certain. This CDR3 comprises 15 residues. Germline CDR1 is WSHSY and CDR2 is SAAADI. V was cut by 5 bases and J by 4 bases, with 15 bases left in between. The CDR3 coding sequence is TGCGCCAGCAGTCCTACAGCACCGGAATACAATGAGCAGTTCTTC. Translated: CASSPTAPEYNEQFF.

The V call is TRBV12-5, the J call TRBJ1-2, with 9 nucleotides matching TRBD1. This CDR3 is built from 13 residues. Trimming took 9 bases from V and 6 from J; bases not matched to a gene: 8. The V gene's germline CDR1 is LGHNT and CDR2 FRNRAP. The CDR3 DNA reads as TGTGCTAGCAGGCGACAGGGGGTCAATGGCTACACCTTC. Its protein product is CASRRQGVNGYTF.

The chain couples TRBV6-6 to TRBJ1-1; TRBD1 agrees at 12 bases. This CDR3 is 16 amino acids long. V gave up 5 bases and J gave up 7 bases; unmatched junction bases: 11. The germline gives CDR1 MNHNY, CDR2 SVGAGI (reference sequence). DNA for the CDR3: TGTGCCAGCAGTCCCGGGGCGGGACAGGGGGCCCGTGAAGCTTTCTTT. It translates to CASSPGAGQGAREAFF.

V is TRBV19 and J is TRBJ2-7; 11 positions match TRBD2. The CDR3 contains 15 residues. Germline-derived CDR1 and CDR2 are LNHDA and SQIVND (reference sequence). V lost 6 bases, J lost 6 bases, and 10 bases stayed unmatched. The CDR3 DNA follows: TGTGCCAGTAGACCTACTAGCGGGAGTTCATCCGAGCAGTACTTC. This codes for CASRPTSGSSSEQYF.

This clone was counted once. This chain joins TRBV6-5 and TRBJ1-5, with 8 positions matching TRBD1. CDR3 size: 15 residues. The trim removed 6 bases at V and 9 bases at J, leaving 13 bases unmatched. Per germline, CDR1 MNHEY and CDR2 SVGAGI. The CDR3 DNA sequence: TGTGCCAGCAGCCTACGCGCCACAGGGGGATGGCCCCAGCATTTT. Amino acids: CASSLRATGGWPQHF.

This sequence joins TRBV9 and TRBJ2-5; 11 bases agree with TRBD1. From germline, CDR1 is SGDLS and CDR2 YYNGEE. The CDR3 is 15 amino acids. V was clipped by 4 bases and J by 7 bases; unmatched bases: 9. The CDR3 sequence: CASSSGTGGLGTQYF. The CDR3 DNA is TGTGCCAGCAGCTCCGGGACAGGGGGACTTGGGACCCAGTACTTC. Full variable domain (outside the CDR3, taken from reference TRBV9 and TRBJ2-5): DSGVTQTPKHLITATGQRVTLRCSPRSGDLSVYWYQQSLDQGLQFLIQYYNGEERAKGNILERFSAQQFPDLHSELNLSSLELGDSALYFCASSSGTGGLGTQYFGPGTRLLVL.

The chain is built from TRBV7-9 and TRBJ1-2; D remains unclear. From germline, CDR1 is SEHNR and CDR2 FQNEAQ (reference sequence). The CDR3 extends over 14 amino acids. V dropped 1 base and J dropped 1 base, with 7 bases sitting between them. The CDR3 DNA follows: TGTGCCAGCAGCTTAGTAAACTTTAACTATGGCTACACCTTC. Protein sequence: CASSLVNFNYGYTF.

In this sample, this clone turned up a few times. This chain links TRBV10-3 with TRBJ1-5; 7 bases align to TRBD1. Per germline, CDR1 ENHRY and CDR2 SYGVKD. V trimming: 3 bases; J trimming: 5 bases; junction bases outside the gene matches: 4. The CDR3 is 14 residues long. This chain's CDR3 is CAISETGVHQPQHF. DNA of the CDR3: TGTGCCATCAGTGAAACAGGGGTACATCAGCCCCAGCATTTT.

This clone occurred a few times. The identical CDR3 is also encoded by other nucleotide sequences in the sample. CDR3 residues: CASSLGLAGVNEQFF. The CDR3 DNA reads as TGTGCCAGCAGCTTAGGACTAGCGGGAGTCAATGAGCAGTTCTTC. The genes are TRBV7-6 and TRBJ2-1; 12 bases fit TRBD2. The germline V gene has CDR1 SGHVS and CDR2 FNYEAQ. V trimming: 1 base; J trimming: 6 bases; junction bases outside the gene matches: 1. This CDR3 has 15 residues.

The chain uses TRBV12-3 or TRBV12-4 and TRBJ2-1; 7 bases map to TRBD1. The CDR3 is made up of 11 amino acids. V shed 4 bases, J shed 13 bases, and the junction held 4 bases outside the gene matches. Here the CDR3 reads CASSSRQGQFF. The DNA for the CDR3 is TGTGCCAGCAGTTCCAGACAGGGCCAGTTCTTC.